Listed here are 27 T cell receptor beta chains from one sample, sequenced in a study of T cells in Graves' hyperthyroidism and ophthalmopathy. TCR beta CDR3 sequences were amplified from RNA transcripts. With the HTBI primer set, the TCR CDR3 went through a first round of RT-PCR. Using its own MiXCR run on the multiplex PCR reads, TCRdb lists one record per CDR3 protein. This sample has 500,000 to 750,000 distinct CDR3 sequences, with approximately 15% found just once. Source material: blood. The receptors shown here come from a woman aged 18-35 years with Graves' ophthalmopathy.

This clonotype has a count of ten or more. The junction does not match germline at one end; this may be a read error. The chain joins TRBV27 to TRBJ1-1; D is uncertain. The germline gives CDR1 MNHEY, CDR2 SMNVEV (reference sequence). There are 15 residues in the CDR3. In DNA, the CDR3 is TGTGCCAGCAGTTTAGGTCGGCTTTTGAAAACTGAAGCTTTCTTT. This sequence encodes CASSLGRLLKTEAFF.

The rearrangement joins TRBV7-2 to TRBJ1-1, with D possibly matching TRBD1 (6 bases). V was trimmed by 4 bases and J by 0 bases, leaving 12 bases between them. The V gene's germline CDR1 is SGHTA and CDR2 FQGNSA. The CDR3 has 15 residues. CDR3 nucleotide sequence: TGTGCCAGCAGCTCACGGGGGGCGGTGAACACTGAAGCTTTCTTT. Translating gives CASSSRGAVNTEAFF.

The chain uses TRBV3-1 and TRBJ2-3; TRBD2 aligns across 15 bases. The CDR3 is made up of 17 amino acids. Unmatched junction bases numbered 1, after V lost 1 base and J lost 2 bases. Germline V gives CDR1 LGHDT, CDR2 YNNKEL (reference sequence). Here the CDR3 DNA reads TGTGCCAGCAGCCAAGGGACTAGCGGGAGGGCCACAGATACGCAGTATTTT. Translation gives CASSQGTSGRATDTQYF.

This clonotype was counted at least ten times. The chain recombines TRBV20-1 with TRBJ1-1; the D gene is possibly TRBD1 (6 bases). The CDR3 totals 15 residues. Germline CDR1 reads DFQATT; CDR2 reads SNEGSKA (reference sequence). Trimming left V 1 base short and J 1 base short, with 13 bases between. CDR3 residues: CSARAPGTPNTEAFF. The CDR3 DNA is TGCAGTGCTAGAGCTCCCGGGACACCGAACACTGAAGCTTTCTTT.

This clonotype appeared many times. This sequence joins TRBV5-1 and TRBJ2-7; D may correspond to TRBD1 or TRBD2 (5 bases each). Germline loops: CDR1 SGHRS, CDR2 YFSETQ. The V gene lost 3 bases and the J gene lost 5 bases, with 21 bases spanning the gap. The CDR3 covers 16 residues. CDR3 nucleotide sequence: TGCGCCAGCAGCTCCACCAGGGTAGGGAAGCGGAACGAGCAGTACTTC. Its translation: CASSSTRVGKRNEQYF.

This chain uses TRBV10-3 with TRBJ2-7, with 8 bases lining up with TRBD2. The V segment lost 2 bases and the J segment 2 bases; nucleotides outside the gene matches: 5. The germline gives CDR1 ENHRY, CDR2 SYGVKD. This CDR3 contains 15 residues. For the CDR3, the DNA is TGTGCCATCAGTGAGGCTAGCGGGCCCGCCTACGAGCAGTACTTC. This sequence encodes CAISEASGPAYEQYF.

This clonotype was recorded many times. The chain is built from TRBV15 and TRBJ2-5; no reliable D call. The CDR3 sequence is 12 residues long. Between the trimmed V and J ends, which lost 4 bases and 5 bases, there was a span of 8 bases. Germline CDR1 reads LNHNV; CDR2 reads YYDKDF (reference sequence). The CDR3 protein is CATSTAWETQYF. The CDR3 nucleotides read TGTGCCACCAGCACTGCCTGGGAGACCCAGTACTTC.

About this clonotype: Relative to the germline gene, one junction end is altered; a read error may explain this. The chain carries TRBV5-1 and TRBJ2-5, with a possible D match to TRBD2 (5 bases). Germline-derived CDR1 and CDR2 are SGHRS and YFSETQ. The CDR3 length is 15 residues. CDR3 amino acids: CASSRDVGVQQTQYF. CDR3 in DNA: TGCGCCAGCAGCCGGGATGTCGGGGTCCAACAGACCCAGTACTTC.

J is TRBJ2-7 and V is TRBV20-1, with TRBD1 matching 12 bases. V was clipped by 6 bases and J by 4 bases; unmatched bases: 22. This CDR3 is 19 amino acids long. The V gene's germline CDR1 is DFQATT and CDR2 SNEGSKA (reference sequence). DNA of the CDR3: TGCAGTGCCAGATTCCCTTGGGGGACAGGGGGCCTTGTAAATTACGAGCAGTACTTC. As protein: CSARFPWGTGGLVNYEQYF.

This clonotype was detected many times. The chain recombines TRBV7-9 with TRBJ2-3; D may be TRBD1 (6 bases). The length of the CDR3 is 14 residues. V shed 5 bases and J shed 0 bases, with 9 bases lying between them. Germline loops: CDR1 SEHNR, CDR2 FQNEAQ (reference sequence). As DNA, the CDR3 is TGTGCCAGCAGCCGACAGGCTAGCACAGATACGCAGTATTTT. This gives the protein CASSRQASTDTQYF.

The rearrangement joins TRBV3-1 to TRBJ2-1, with 7 bases lining up with TRBD1. This CDR3 has 14 amino acids. Germline trimming cut 1 base from V and 9 bases from J; bases unmatched to any gene: 6. Germline-derived CDR1 and CDR2 are LGHDT and YNNKEL (reference sequence). The CDR3 spells CASSQGAAGGEQFF. The CDR3 region has the DNA TGTGCCAGCAGCCAAGGGGCGGCAGGGGGTGAGCAGTTCTTC.

This clonotype showed up just a few times. The V call is TRBV4-1, the J call TRBJ1-5; D uncertain. From germline, CDR1 is MGHRA and CDR2 YSYEKL. The V end was cut by 1 base, the J end by 4 bases, with 11 bases between. The CDR3 loop spans 15 amino acids. The CDR3 protein is CASSQGPTNNQPQHF. CDR3 DNA: TGCGCCAGCAGCCAAGGGCCTACAAATAATCAGCCCCAGCATTTT.

This clonotype has only a few counts. The V and J genes are TRBV4-1 and TRBJ1-1, with 8 positions matching TRBD1. Germline CDR1 and CDR2: MGHRA and YSYEKL. The CDR3 is 18 residues long. J lost 0 bases, V lost 4 bases, and 13 bases had no gene match. Written as DNA, the CDR3 is TGCGCCAGCAGCCTCGGAGGAAGGACAGGGATCCTGAACACTGAAGCTTTCTTT. It codes for CASSLGGRTGILNTEAFF.

This clonotype was seen more than once but under ten times. The chain carries TRBV19 and TRBJ2-7; 10 nucleotides agree with TRBD1. J was trimmed by 4 bases and V by 7 bases; bases with no gene match: 10. CDR1 LNHDA and CDR2 SQIVND come from the germline V gene (reference sequence). CDR3 length: 15 residues. The CDR3 sequence is CASTPGGGQGYEQYF. For the CDR3, the DNA is TGTGCCAGTACCCCGGGAGGGGGACAGGGGTACGAGCAGTACTTC.

Ten or more counts support this clonotype. The chain is built from TRBV7-9 and TRBJ2-1, with 12 bases that match TRBD2. The germline V gene encodes CDR1 SEHNR and CDR2 FQNEAQ (reference sequence). Trimming at V came to 5 bases and at J to 10 bases, leaving 9 bases not matched to a gene. This CDR3 spans 15 amino acids. CDR3 nucleotide sequence: TGTGCCAGCAGCATGACTAGCGGGAGACGTGGGGAGCAGTTCTTC. Translating gives CASSMTSGRRGEQFF.

This clonotype was observed at least ten times. The chain employs TRBV7-2 and TRBJ2-1; a possible D gene is TRBD2 (6 bases). V lost 5 bases to trimming and J lost 4 bases, with 12 bases between them. CDR3 size: 14 residues. CDR1 is SGHTA and CDR2 is FQGNSA in the germline V gene. The CDR3 bases are TGTGCCAGCAGCGCAGCGGAGGGGTACAATGAGCAGTTCTTC. Protein sequence: CASSAAEGYNEQFF.

This clonotype was counted at least ten times. The rearrangement joins TRBV9 to TRBJ2-7; tentatively, D is TRBD1 or TRBD2 (5 bases each). Trimming left V 1 base short and J 2 bases short, with 10 bases between. The CDR3 runs to 14 residues. Germline V CDR1 and CDR2: SGDLS, YYNGEE. As DNA, the CDR3 is TGTGCCAGCAGCGTACAACCGGGGCCCTACGAGCAGTACTTC. Translating it yields CASSVQPGPYEQYF. Complete variable domain (other parts from reference TRBV9 and TRBJ2-7): DSGVTQTPKHLITATGQRVTLRCSPRSGDLSVYWYQQSLDQGLQFLIQYYNGEERAKGNILERFSAQQFPDLHSELNLSSLELGDSALYFCASSVQPGPYEQYFGPGTRLTVT.

There are a few counts of this clonotype. The chain couples TRBV3-1 to TRBJ2-1, with D maybe TRBD2 (6 bases). V shed 2 bases and J shed 9 bases, with 11 bases lying between them. This CDR3 is 13 amino acids long. Per the germline V gene, CDR1 is LGHDT and CDR2 is YNNKEL (reference sequence). CDR3 nucleotides: TGTGCCAGCAGCCAAATTTTGGAGGGTGAGCAGTTCTTC. This translates into CASSQILEGEQFF.

This clonotype appeared a few times. The gene calls are TRBV19 and TRBJ2-1; TRBD2 agrees at 7 bases. The CDR3 contains 13 residues. With 5 bases clipped from V and 7 bases from J, the junction kept 5 bases outside the gene matches. From germline, CDR1 is LNHDA and CDR2 SQIVND (reference sequence). CDR3: CASSVGGGNEQFF. In nucleotides, the CDR3 is TGTGCCAGTAGTGTTGGGGGGGGTAATGAGCAGTTCTTC.

This clonotype was found many times. The chain is built from TRBV6-2 or TRBV6-3 and TRBJ2-7, with 7 bases lining up with TRBD1. The CDR3 totals 14 residues. V was clipped by 4 bases and J by 5 bases; unmatched bases: 8. Germline loops: CDR1 MNHEY, CDR2 SVGEGT. CDR3 region: CASSSTGSMDEQYF. In nucleotides, the CDR3 is TGTGCCAGCAGTTCGACAGGGTCTATGGACGAGCAGTACTTC.

This clonotype was picked up a small number of times. The chain couples TRBV15 to TRBJ1-3; D gene unclear. This CDR3 is 14 amino acids long. Between the trimmed V and J ends, which lost 3 bases and 2 bases, there was a span of 8 bases. Per the germline V gene, CDR1 is LNHNV and CDR2 is YYDKDF (reference sequence). As DNA, the CDR3 is TGTGCCACCAGCAGTTTGAATCCTGGAAACACCATATATTTT. Encoded protein: CATSSLNPGNTIYF.

The chain recombines TRBV5-1 with TRBJ2-1; 11 bases fit TRBD2. Trimming removed 4 bases from V and 0 bases from J; junction bases left unmatched: 6. The germline V gene has CDR1 SGHRS and CDR2 YFSETQ. The CDR3 length is 17 residues. CDR3 residues: CASSPSSGRLSYNEQFF. CDR3 coding DNA: TGCGCCAGCAGCCCATCTAGCGGGAGGCTCTCCTACAATGAGCAGTTCTTC.

The chain combines TRBV7-3 with TRBJ2-2; 8 bases fit TRBD2. This CDR3 region has 18 residues. Germline V gene lookup returns CDR1 SGHTA and CDR2 FQGTGA. With V trimmed by 4 bases and J by 5 bases, 15 bases remained unmatched. The CDR3 protein is CASSSHLSGKARTGELFF. Written as DNA, the CDR3 is TGTGCCAGCAGCTCCCACCTTAGCGGGAAGGCCCGAACCGGGGAGCTGTTTTTT.

There are many counts of this clonotype. The J gene is TRBJ2-5, the V gene TRBV18; a possible D gene is TRBD1 (6 bases). This CDR3 region has 15 residues. V was trimmed by 1 base and J by 2 bases, leaving 11 bases between them. The germline gives CDR1 KGHSH, CDR2 LQKENI. The CDR3 region is CASSPLQGLQETQYF. The CDR3 nucleotides read TGTGCCAGCTCACCACTCCAGGGGTTACAAGAGACCCAGTACTTC.

This clonotype was found many times. The gene calls are TRBV20-1 and TRBJ2-7; TRBD1 matches at 8 bases. CDR3 length equals 14 residues. The J segment lost 1 base and the V segment lost 1 base, leaving 3 bases of the junction unmatched. CDR1 and CDR2 from the germline V gene are DFQATT and SNEGSKA (reference sequence). The CDR3, as DNA: TGCAGTGCTAGAGTTGACAGGGGATCCTACGAGCAGTACTTC. This sequence encodes CSARVDRGSYEQYF.

The chain recombines TRBV14 with TRBJ1-2; 8 nucleotides align to TRBD1. This CDR3 is built from 13 residues. Germline trimming cut 7 bases from V and 7 bases from J; bases unmatched to any gene: 8. Germline CDR1 is SGHDN and CDR2 is FVKESK. The CDR3 spells CASTSDRGVGYTF. The CDR3 region has the DNA TGTGCCAGCACTAGCGACAGGGGAGTTGGCTACACCTTC.

The rearrangement links TRBV12-3 or TRBV12-4 to TRBJ2-2; 15 bases are shared with TRBD2. The length of the CDR3 is 19 residues. Unmatched junction bases numbered 11, after V lost 5 bases and J lost 4 bases. The CDR3 loop reads CASSSYSGTSGRSTGELFF. The CDR3 nucleotides are TGTGCCAGCAGTAGCTACTCCGGGACTAGCGGGAGGAGCACCGGGGAGCTGTTTTTT.